A selection of T cell receptor beta chains follows, all from one sample in a study of metastatic and nonmetastatic thyroid tumors. Through MiXCR, TCRdb re-clonotyped the PCR reads. The sample includes more than 85,000 clones, around 7.8% seen only once; the top ten take around 8.5%. What was sequenced was blood. All receptors derive from a female donor with papillary thyroid cancer or a benign thyroid nodule (not recorded which). Some clones in this sample may be carry-over from other donors' samples. CDR3s include the opening cysteine and the closing phenylalanine or tryptophan.

CDR3aa,len,v_gene,j_gene
CSASPKAGGYGYTF,14,TRBV20-1,TRBJ1-2
CASSPGQVGNSPLHF,15,TRBV5-4,TRBJ1-6
CASSPAGGQGGYGYTF,16,TRBV9,TRBJ1-2
CSAPKDGTAKLFF,13,TRBV20-1,TRBJ1-4
CASSFAREGEQYF,13,TRBV5-1,TRBJ2-7
CASSFDSSYEQYF,13,TRBV5-1,TRBJ2-7
CASSEALDNQPQHF,14,TRBV6-1,TRBJ1-5
CASSQATGMETQYF,14,TRBV3-1,TRBJ2-5
CASSLGLGYGYTF,13,TRBV27,TRBJ1-2
CASSLNRAGEAFF,13,TRBV11-3,TRBJ1-1
CASSLWQQETQYF,13,TRBV5-1,TRBJ2-5
CASSFFLRENYGYTF,15,TRBV12-3/TRBV12-4,TRBJ1-2
CASSRGQKNSPLHF,14,TRBV5-6,TRBJ1-6
CASSYLDEYNSPIHF,15,TRBV6-5,TRBJ1-6
CARGQGSDNEQFF,13,TRBV2,TRBJ2-1
CSARDFNYEQYF,12,TRBV20-1,TRBJ2-7
CASSHAPSLQGAKNIQYF,18,TRBV5-1,TRBJ2-4